These T cell receptor beta chains were read from a single sample in a study of tumor-infiltrating lymphocytes in primary liver carcinoma. From the multiplex PCR reads, TCRdb called clonotypes with MiXCR, one entry per CDR3 protein. Here the sample spans some 180,000 distinct CDR3 sequences, 50% to 75% being singletons. The sample was peripheral blood. The receptors here all came from a man aged 35 to 55 with primary liver carcinoma and hepatitis B virus infection. CDR3s include the opening cysteine and the closing phenylalanine or tryptophan. The D gene is left open where the match is weak. Some rows have no size entry. The others give once, few or many, or a class for an expanded clone.

TRBV11-2	16	NA	TRBJ2-7	TRBD2	CPSSLDFGGSSHEQYF	TGTCCCAGCAGCTTAGATTTTGGCGGGAGCTCCCACGAGCAGTACTTC
TRBV11-2	15	many	TRBJ2-1	TRBD2	CASSPRLAGGNEQFF	TGTGCCAGCAGCCCCCGACTAGCGGGAGGCAATGAGCAGTTCTTC
TRBV11-2	14	NA	TRBJ2-7	NA	CAGCLTDGAYEQYF	TGTGCCGGCTGCTTAACCGATGGAGCCTACGAACAGTACTTC
TRBV10-3	14	NA	TRBJ2-2	NA	CAISEGVNTGELFF	TGTGCCATCAGTGAAGGGGTGAACACCGGGGAGCTGTTTTTT
TRBV11-2	15	many	TRBJ2-3	NA	CASSLAVRGRNTQYF	TGTGCCAGCAGCTTAGCTGTGAGAGGAAGGAATACGCAGTATTTT
TRBV6-6	14	NA	TRBJ2-6	NA	CASSYAGGANVLTF	TGTGCCAGCAGTTACGCGGGTGGGGCCAACGTCCTGACTTTC
TRBV11-2	15	many	TRBJ2-7	NA	CASSLAGTGAYEQYF	TGTGCCAGCAGCTTGGCCGGGACGGGTGCCTACGAGCAGTACTTC
TRBV2	11	NA	TRBJ2-7	NA	CTSSAKYEQYF	TGTACCAGCAGTGCCAAATACGAGCAGTACTTC
TRBV4-1	17	NA	TRBJ1-5	NA	CASSQGLGEYSNQPQHF	TGCGCCAGCAGCCAAGGTTTAGGAGAATATAGCAATCAGCCCCAGCATTTT
TRBV7-8	15	NA	TRBJ2-5	NA	CASSFRTLGGETQYF	TGTGCCAGCAGCTTCAGGACATTAGGGGGAGAGACCCAGTACTTC
TRBV6-5	16	NA	TRBJ2-7	NA	CASSPLSLPRGYEQYF	TGTGCCAGCAGTCCACTCTCCCTCCCAAGGGGCTACGAGCAGTACTTC
TRBV6-5	15	NA	TRBJ2-5	NA	CASTSSQVLQETQYF	TGTGCCAGCACCTCCTCTCAGGTCCTCCAAGAGACCCAGTACTTC
TRBV11-2	14	NA	TRBJ2-7	NA	CASNLTDGVYKQYF	TGTGCCAGCAACTTAACAGACGGAGTCTACAAGCAGTACTTC
TRBV6-6	13	NA	TRBJ2-5	TRBD1	CASTRDSGETQCF	TGTGCCAGCACCAGGGACAGTGGGGAGACCCAGTGCTTC
TRBV11-2	16	NA	TRBJ2-1	TRBD2	CVSSLGIGLAVGEKFF	TGTGTCAGCAGCTTGGGTATCGGACTAGCCGTGGGTGAGAAGTTCTTT
TRBV7-8	13	NA	TRBJ2-1	TRBD2	CVCNSGRGNEQFF	TGTGTCTGCAATAGCGGGAGGGGCAATGAGCAGTTCTTC
TRBV4-2	15	few	TRBJ2-2	NA	CASSPGTSNTGELFF	TGTGCCAGCAGCCCTGGCACCTCGAACACCGGGGAGCTGTTTTTT
TRBV4-1	15	NA	TRBJ2-5	TRBD1	CASSTGTGSRETQYF	TGCGCCAGCAGCACTGGGACAGGGAGTAGAGAGACCCAGTACTTC
TRBV11-2	19	NA	TRBJ2-1	NA	CASSLIRVSVRFEYNEQFF	TGTGCCAGCAGCTTAATTAGAGTTAGCGTGAGATTTGAGTACAATGAGCAGTTCTTC
TRBV10-2	12	few	TRBJ2-7	TRBD1	CASSQGQAEQYF	TGCGCCAGCAGTCAGGGACAGGCGGAGCAGTACTTC
TRBV11-2	15	NA	TRBJ2-7	NA	CASSLFGGLSYGQYF	TGTGCCAGCAGCTTATTTGGAGGACTCTCCTACGGGCAGTACTTC
TRBV5-4	15	NA	TRBJ2-1	NA	CASSSENLADNEQFF	TGTGCCAGCAGCTCGGAGAATTTAGCGGACAATGAGCAGTTCTTC